A single sample is the source of the 21 T cell receptor beta chains below, sequenced in a study of cytomegalovirus exposure and HLA in healthy donors. Produced via immunoSEQ multiplex PCR; TCRdb's table is partial and in-frame only. The table shows 130,000 or so clones, with 89% occurring only once. The sample taken for sequencing was PBMCs. The receptors were gathered from a woman younger than 30 in good health and CMV-seronegative.

CDR3 coding DNA: TGCGCCAGCAGCGAGGGGACAGCAACTAATGAAAAACTGTTTTTT. The encoded protein is CASSEGTATNEKLFF. The chain carries TRBV5-1 and TRBJ1-4; TRBD1 matches at 7 bases. There are 15 residues in the CDR3. J lost 0 bases, V lost 4 bases, and 3 bases had no gene match. Germline lookup yields CDR1 SGHRS and CDR2 YFSETQ.

The rearrangement links TRBV19 to TRBJ1-5, with a weak D call TRBD1 (5 bases). Trimming took off 3 bases at V and 6 bases at J, with 9 bases between the two ends. CDR3 length equals 13 residues. CDR1 is LNHDA and CDR2 is SQIVND in the germline V gene (reference sequence). Here the CDR3 reads CASSIWQGQPQHF. The CDR3 DNA is TGTGCCAGTAGTATCTGGCAGGGTCAGCCCCAGCATTTT.

This clone was seen more than once but under ten times. This CDR3 reads CASSVDEARAYGYTF. The DNA of the CDR3 is TGTGCCAGCAGCGTAGACGAGGCCAGGGCCTATGGCTACACCTTC. This chain connects TRBV4-2 to TRBJ1-2, with TRBD1 as a possible D gene (5 bases). The CDR3 totals 15 residues. The V gene lost 5 bases and the J gene lost 4 bases, with 17 bases spanning the gap. Germline-derived CDR1 and CDR2 are LGHNA and YNFKEQ.

The CDR3, as DNA: TGTGCCAGCTCACCACCGGATCAAGAGGGGGTTGAAGCTTTCTTT. Residues: CASSPPDQEGVEAFF. The rearrangement joins TRBV18 to TRBJ1-1; possibly TRBD1 for D (6 bases). V lost 0 bases and J 7 bases, leaving 15 bases between the germline ends. The V gene's germline CDR1 is KGHSH and CDR2 LQKENI. The CDR3 length is 15 residues.

The chain recombines TRBV18 with TRBJ1-5; 8 bases agree with TRBD1. V shed 3 bases and J 2 bases; nucleotides not matched to a gene: 0. CDR1 is KGHSH and CDR2 is LQKENI in the germline V gene. This CDR3 has 14 amino acids. The CDR3 DNA sequence: TGTGCCAGCTCACCGGACAGGGGCAATCAGCCCCAGCATTTT. As protein: CASSPDRGNQPQHF. Filled out from reference TRBV18 and TRBJ1-5, the complete variable domain reads NAGVMQNPRHLVRRRGQEARLRCSPMKGHSHVYWYRQLPEEGLKFMVYLQKENIIDESGMPKERFSAEFPKEGPSILRIQQVVRGDSAAYFCASSPDRGNQPQHFGDGTRLSIL.

This rearrangement joins TRBV27 to TRBJ1-6, with a tentative D call TRBD1 (5 bases). CDR3 length equals 12 residues. Deletions cut 8 bases from V and 6 bases from J, with 8 bases between. Germline CDR1 MNHEY, CDR2 SMNVEV (reference sequence). Here the CDR3 reads CASWTSNSPLHF. CDR3 bases: TGTGCCAGCTGGACATCTAATTCACCCCTCCACTTT.

This chain connects TRBV5-4 to TRBJ1-6; TRBD1 agrees at 8 bases. This CDR3 spans 16 amino acids. Trimming cost V 2 bases and J 9 bases; bases outside gene matches: 10. Germline assignment: CDR1 SGHNT and CDR2 YYREEE (reference sequence). As DNA, the CDR3 is TGTGCCAGCAGCTTTATGGTTCAGGGGGCAGGTTCACCCCTCCACTTT. It encodes CASSFMVQGAGSPLHF.

The chain carries TRBV11-3 and TRBJ2-2, with TRBD1 matching over 10 bases. Losses at the gene ends were 6 bases for V and 5 bases for J; bases not matched to a gene: 3. This CDR3 spans 14 amino acids. Germline-derived CDR1 and CDR2 are SGHNT and YENEEA. The CDR3 sequence: CASRGQGVTGELFF. The CDR3 region has the DNA TGTGCCAGCAGAGGACAGGGGGTAACCGGGGAGCTGTTTTTT.

In this sample, this clone turned up once. The gene calls are TRBV6-6 and TRBJ2-7, with 10 bases fitting TRBD1. V was pared by 0 bases and J by 4 bases, with 3 bases of the junction left unmatched. The CDR3 is 15 amino acids. Per germline, CDR1 MNHNY and CDR2 SVGAGI (reference sequence). CDR3 nucleotides: TGTGCCAGCAGTTACTCGAGACAGGGGGCTTACGAGCAGTACTTC. It yields the protein CASSYSRQGAYEQYF.

The J gene is TRBJ1-5, the V gene TRBV7-9; TRBD1 aligns across 8 bases. CDR1 and CDR2 (germline): SEHNR, FQNEAQ (reference sequence). Trimming at V came to 5 bases and at J to 7 bases, leaving 7 bases not matched to a gene. This CDR3 is built from 14 residues. The DNA of the CDR3 is TGTGCCAGCAGCCTGACAGGGGTAGGCCAGCCCCAGCATTTT. It yields the protein CASSLTGVGQPQHF.

The rearrangement links TRBV6-1 to TRBJ2-1, with 10 bases aligning to TRBD1. Trimming cost V 1 base and J 0 bases; bases outside gene matches: 3. The germline CDR1 and CDR2 sequences are MNHNS and SASEGT. This CDR3 comprises 17 residues. CDR3 DNA: TGTGCCAGCAGTGAAGGGACAGGGGGTTCCTCCTACAATGAGCAGTTCTTC. Protein sequence: CASSEGTGGSSYNEQFF.

The chain couples TRBV5-1 to TRBJ2-3; possibly TRBD2 for D (5 bases). Between the trimmed V and J ends, which lost 3 bases and 6 bases, there was a span of 17 bases. Germline CDR1 and CDR2: SGHRS and YFSETQ. This CDR3 contains 15 residues. The DNA of the CDR3 is TGCGCCAGCAGCTCGCCGGCGGGCCTGGGGGATACGCAGTATTTT. It codes for CASSSPAGLGDTQYF.

The chain carries TRBV7-8 and TRBJ1-3; possible D gene TRBD1, 5 bases. Germline lookup yields CDR1 SGHVS and CDR2 FQNEAQ. CDR3 length: 17 residues. V lost 5 bases and J 2 bases, leaving 19 bases between the germline ends. CDR3 coding DNA: TGTGCCAGCAGCCCCCGGGCAGGGCAACCAGCTGGAAACACCATATATTTT. Translated, it gives CASSPRAGQPAGNTIYF.

V usage is TRBV18 and J usage is TRBJ1-1; TRBD1 might be the D (5 bases). This CDR3 region has 16 residues. CDR1 and CDR2 (germline): KGHSH, LQKENI. V was pared by 3 bases and J by 4 bases, with 18 bases between. The CDR3 bases are TGTGCCAGCTCACCCTTTGTGGGGCAGGGTCGCACTGAAGCTTTCTTT. This sequence encodes CASSPFVGQGRTEAFF.

This chain connects TRBV29-1 to TRBJ1-2; TRBD1 matches at 7 bases. CDR3 size: 15 residues. Germline assignment: CDR1 SQVTM and CDR2 ANQGSEA. V lost 4 bases to trimming and J lost 4 bases; unmatched junction nucleotides: 12. CDR3 in DNA: TGCAGCGTTGGTACCGACAGGGCTTCCGTCTATGGCTACACCTTC. Residues: CSVGTDRASVYGYTF.

The table lists this clone with a few counts. The V gene is TRBV5-1, the J gene TRBJ2-7; a weak D match, TRBD2 (6 bases). CDR1 and CDR2 (germline): SGHRS, YFSETQ. Trimming cost V 4 bases and J 0 bases, with 17 bases left between them. The CDR3 totals 16 residues. CDR3 in amino acids: CASSLPSTGSSYEQYF. The CDR3 region has the DNA TGCGCCAGCAGCCTACCCTCCACCGGGAGCTCCTACGAGCAGTACTTC. The complete variable domain, with remaining parts taken from reference TRBV5-1 and TRBJ2-7, reads KAGVTQTPRYLIKTRGQQVTLSCSPISGHRSVSWYQQTPGQGLQFLFEYFSETQRNKGNFPGRFSGRQFSNSRSEMNVSTLELGDSALYLCASSLPSTGSSYEQYFGPGTRLTVT.

The chain joins TRBV18 to TRBJ1-5; D remains ambiguous. Deletions cut 6 bases from V and 5 bases from J, with 11 bases between. CDR1 is KGHSH and CDR2 is LQKENI in the germline V gene. CDR3 length: 13 residues. CDR3 in DNA: TGTGCCAGCTCCCCGGGGATGGATCAGCCCCAGCATTTT. This translates into CASSPGMDQPQHF.

The gene calls are TRBV9 and TRBJ1-2; D is ambiguous. The CDR3 extends over 14 amino acids. CDR1 and CDR2 (germline): SGDLS, YYNGEE. Trimming pared 2 bases from V and 0 bases from J, leaving 8 bases between. The CDR3 region has the DNA TGTGCCAGCAGCGTGGCGGAGACTAACTATGGCTACACCTTC. Translating it yields CASSVAETNYGYTF.

The rearrangement joins TRBV7-2 to TRBJ2-3; 14 nucleotides agree with TRBD2. J lost 4 bases, V lost 5 bases, and 5 bases had no gene match. Germline lookup yields CDR1 SGHTA and CDR2 FQGNSA. The CDR3 consists of 16 residues. CDR3 sequence (DNA): TGTGCCAGCAGCGGACGACTAGCGGGGGGGCCAGATACGCAGTATTTT. This gives the protein CASSGRLAGGPDTQYF.

The chain is built from TRBV7-9 and TRBJ2-2; the match to TRBD1 covers 11 bases. CDR3 size: 16 residues. The germline V gene encodes CDR1 SEHNR and CDR2 FQNEAQ (reference sequence). With V trimmed by 5 bases and J by 4 bases, 6 bases remained unmatched. The CDR3 reads CASSAPGTGGTGELFF. The CDR3 nucleotides read TGTGCCAGCAGCGCCCCCGGGACAGGGGGCACCGGGGAGCTGTTTTTT.

This chain uses TRBV5-4 with TRBJ2-7; D is unresolved. The CDR3 has 15 amino acids. The ends were cut back, 0 bases at V and 5 bases at J, with 15 bases in the middle. Germline V lookup: CDR1 SGHNT, CDR2 YYREEE (reference sequence). The CDR3 sequence: CASSLGVPSRNEQYF. CDR3 DNA sequence: TGTGCCAGCAGCTTGGGGGTTCCGTCTAGGAACGAGCAGTACTTC.